This T cell receptor (beta chain) was obtained from a study of T cell repertoires in cytomegalovirus infection. This clonotype was detected ten times or more. The antigen is unknown. TCRdb called the reads again in MiXCR, with one record for every CDR3 protein. The data show approximately 470,000 distinct CDR3 sequences, with about 39% seen just once and around 45% held by the top ten. This CDR3 has 15 amino acids. Trimming stripped 0 bases from V and 3 bases from J, with 9 bases between. The germline V gene encodes CDR1 SGHTA and CDR2 FQGNSA. This rearrangement joins TRBV7-2 to TRBJ1-5; D remains ambiguous. The input for sequencing was cultured PBMCs, taken from culture after CMV antigen stimulation. This clonotype was sampled from a human donor in good health (CMV status not recorded). Some clones in this sample may be carry-over from other donors' samples. The DNA for the CDR3 is TGTGCCAGCAGCTTAGCGTTCCGGGACAATCAGCCCCAGCATTTT. It codes for CASSLAFRDNQPQHF. Together with reference TRBV7-2 and TRBJ1-5, the CDR3 gives the full variable domain: GAGVSQSPSNKVTEKGKDVELRCDPISGHTALYWYRQSLGQGLEFLIYFQGNSAPDKSGLPSDRFSAERTGGSVSTLTIQRTQQEDSAVYLCASSLAFRDNQPQHFGDGTRLSIL.